This T cell receptor beta chain was retrieved from a study of post-analysis software for immune sequencing data. About this clonotype: Its antigen remains unidentified.

Study conclusions and caveats: Patients showed TRBV5-6, TRBV5-1 and TRBV20-1 among about five TRBV segments more frequent than in controls.

Unique molecular identifiers had been added to the TCR beta cDNA libraries. TCRdb reprocessed the PCR reads via MiXCR and lists one record per CDR3 protein. The table shows some 690,000 distinct CDR3 sequences, with about 60% occurring only once. Germline CDR1 reads MNHEY; CDR2 reads SVGAGI. With 2 bases removed from V and 0 bases from J, the gap between germline ends came to 9 bases. The CDR3 spans 15 residues. This TCR derives from a girl aged 2 to 9 with multiple sclerosis. J is TRBJ2-3 and V is TRBV6-5; D may match TRBD1 or TRBD2 (5 bases each). Sample: blood. CDR3 coding DNA: TGTGCCAGCAGTTACGAGGGGACCAGCACAGATACGCAGTATTTT. Residues: CASSYEGTSTDTQYF.